The source of this T cell receptor (beta chain) is a study of cytomegalovirus exposure and HLA in healthy donors (dated by TCRdb to about 2017). Describing the broader study: In an earlier analysis of under 600 of the donors, 250 to 300 Gb of sequence data and 100 million or so unique TCR beta sequences from roughly 180 million T cells were reported. All discovery cohort repertoires had been generated on a single sequencing platform. An early release covering around 630 HLA-typed donors comprised about 300 gigabases of sequencing data and tens of millions of unique TCR sequences. The number of donors typed differed by locus, with about 629-640 for A, B, C, DRB1 and DQB1, 522 for DQA1, 600 to 610 for DPA1, and approximately 470 for DPB1. Both class I and class II loci were covered by HLA typing, at four-digit resolution. Donor age, sex, ethnicity and CMV serostatus were compiled alongside the repertoire data. The study aimed to test whether cataloging public T cell receptors could reveal signatures of past pathogen exposure. A later genetic analysis took genome-wide SNP genotypes for about 55% of the roughly 670 donors and used that subset as a discovery cohort. The study profiled the T cell repertoires of about 640 subjects by immunosequencing and related them to cytomegalovirus serostatus. Rather than using new phenotypic data, the later analysis identified candidate immune exposures from TCR beta sequences and from how often those sequences occurred across donors. In an earlier analysis of 550 to 700 of the donors, high-throughput TCR beta sequencing was used to judge whether each TCR beta V gene segment behaved as functional or pseudogenic. A separate validation cohort of 100 to 150 different subjects was used in addition to the roughly 620-subject first cohort. Of the 350 to 450 genotyped donors, 81% were placed in the genetic ancestry cluster associated with self-reported Caucasian donors. To predict cytomegalovirus infection status, the study combined high-throughput TCR immunosequencing, statistical association of individual TCRs with disease status, and machine learning. Across around 400 genotyped donors of the cohort, an average of approximately 200,000 unique TCR beta nucleotide sequences per donor were sequenced, and 15% to 20% of those sequences were non-productive. About five DR-DQ haplotypes were handled as single units for association and clustering, since linkage in the cohort was strong. To study patterns of TCR occurrence, a later analysis re-analyzed previously published TCR beta repertoires from 666 donors and added high-resolution HLA genotyping. Study-wide conclusions, independent of this receptor: Presence/absence analyses assumed roughly uniform sequencing depth across donors, an assumption that may not hold. In a later genetic analysis, fewer N-insertions in productive TCRs were reported among donors in an Asian-associated ancestry cluster than the approximately 630-donor mean. In a later analysis, several top co-occurrence clusters were reported to appear linked to parvovirus B19, influenza, CMV and Epstein-Barr virus. An association between a missense DCLRE1C variant and V-gene and J-gene trimming of TCR beta chains was found in a later genetic analysis and replicated in an independent cohort. The authors suggested that the approach could potentially be extended to other disease states and immunological phenotypes. Immune exposure information for the cohort was limited to CMV serostatus. In vitro tests confirmed that a few of the cytomegalovirus-associated TCR beta chains recognize cytomegalovirus antigens. This cohort had only TCR beta chains sequenced, and the lack of alpha or paired-chain data limited which features could be detected. A further reported finding was that TCR beta sequences accurately predicted the HLA-A and HLA-B alleles for most subjects in the first cohort. Assigning TCR associations to individual alleles was difficult when HLA alleles, especially DR and DQ, strongly co-occurred. Because HLA typing was unavailable for some donors at each locus, only the typed subset was used in association tests. In both the original and validation cohorts, the classifier was reported to diagnose cytomegalovirus status with high specificity and sensitivity. Correlated functional status among segregating V segments might reflect linkage disequilibrium, but an unknown experimental factor could not be ruled out. In the study, some 180 TCR beta chains were listed as associated with cytomegalovirus. At a false discovery rate of 0.05, a later analysis linked some 17,000 TCR beta sequences to specific HLA alleles. In a later analysis, most CMV-associated TCR beta chains were found to appear HLA-restricted, with HLA associations seemingly driven largely by CMV exposure. Broadly in line with IMGT annotations, most TCR beta V segments showed up in productive rearrangements about 87% or about 30% of the time in an earlier analysis of several hundred of the donors. In a later analysis, the rate of TCR association differed among HLA loci, with DRB1 alleles having the most associated TCRs and HLA-C alleles having the fewest. The earlier analysis of almost 600 of the donors excluded 15 to 20 rarely observed V segments, including chromosome 9 orphons, because counts were too low. In a later analysis, HLA-associated TCR beta chains showed more clonal expansion and lower generation probabilities than non-associated chains that were equally common. While some public TCRs were present in many individuals, most TCR sequences turned up only very rarely across donors. Some IMGT-functional V segments, including TRBV6-2 and TRBV6-3, could not be distinguished by the 87-base-pair reads and were therefore excluded. A group of highly shared sequence variants was considered likely to be a technical artifact of the sequencing pipeline.

Libraries were made using the immunoSEQ multiplex PCR assay. For the multiplex PCR, a mixture combining 60 forward primers for TCR Vbeta segments and 13 reverse primers for TCR Jbeta segments was used. The CDR3 region of rearranged TCR beta genes was amplified from genomic DNA with a multiplex PCR assay. Amplified TCR beta libraries were sequenced as 87-base-pair reads on the Illumina HiSeq System. For the original study's pipeline: In a later analysis, approximately 74 million unique TCR beta chains were counted across the roughly 700 repertoires, and roughly 11 million of these chains were shared by at least two donors. Raw reads were error-corrected and collapsed into unique sequences with a nearest-neighbor algorithm that merged closely related sequences to remove PCR and sequencing errors. To assign V, D and J gene segments, CDR3 sequences were aligned to IMGT reference sequences. Each retained sequence needed at least a six-nucleotide match to both a V gene segment and a J gene segment. A rearrangement was called productive if the CDR3 had no stop codons and remained in frame with V and J, and every other rearrangement was called non-productive. Following IMGT convention, CDR3 was defined as the stretch from the second conserved V-encoded cysteine up to the conserved J-encoded phenylalanine. The earlier analysis of 500 to 750 of the donors excluded any sequence lacking an unambiguous match to a single V gene segment. In an earlier analysis of several hundred of the donors, a V segment was called functional when productive rearrangements were above 56.7%, and segregating when the standard deviation between donors exceeded 5%. To diagnose cytomegalovirus status from the catalog of TCR beta chain sequences, a statistical classification framework was built. In a later analysis, TCR nucleotide sequences were compared against IMGT/GENE-DB human TR gene sequences so that V and J genes could be assigned. The TCRdist pipeline was used in a later analysis to assign CDR3 sequences and most-parsimonious VDJ recombination scenarios. In a later analysis, each TCR beta chain was defined by its CDR3 amino acid sequence together with its V-gene family, and reads lacking a unique V-gene family were excluded. In a later analysis, fewer than 650 highly shared, low-generation-probability nucleotide sequences were removed to address suspected cross-contamination and a sequencing artifact. A later analysis calculated a clonal expansion index for each public chain from normalized within-repertoire ranks of inferred template counts. In a later analysis, generation probabilities were computed with a VDJ recombination model fitted to out-of-frame rearrangements, and the resulting probabilities were checked against IGoR. In a later analysis, TCR-TCR, TCR-HLA and TCR-CMV co-occurrence was scored with hypergeometric tests, and a repertoire-size bias correction was applied to TCR pairs. To estimate false discovery rates, a later analysis permuted the HLA or CMV assignments 20 times. In a later analysis, co-occurring TCRs were grouped with DBSCAN, and TCRdist sequence similarity was added when clustering was performed within HLA-allele-positive subsets. Co-occurrence clustering excluded repertoires with fewer than 30,000 or more than 120,000 public chains, plus five with anomalous nucleotide sharing. Here the immuneACCESS table is served through TCRdb, limited to in-frame sequences with V and J called. Missing clones are a known gap in these copies; in checked studies unresolved V genes cover under half, and the rest lacks a known reason. The DNA gave D and trimming, while V, J and clone size come from that table. The sample table contains about 150,000 clones; only one count was recorded for approximately 80% of them. The leading ten clones occupy 9.5% to 15% of the sample.

This clone was detected only once. The antigen it recognizes is unknown. No base qualities exist here, and no much larger clone lies one base off it. The cohort comprised more than 550 healthy bone marrow donors. All cohort members were sampled while nominally healthy, although unrecorded immune exposures were likely present. The donor was CMV seropositive and belonged to the group of some 290 seropositive cohort members. A peripheral blood sample was provided by each donor, and peripheral blood mononuclear cells were used for TCR beta sequencing. Genomic DNA extraction from the blood cell samples was performed with the Qiagen DNeasy Blood Extraction Kit. The V and J ends are trimmed by 3 bases and 3 bases, leaving 19 bases between them. Inclusive of the bounding cysteine and phenylalanine, the CDR3 is 17 residues long. Only the CDR3 region is kept as DNA, spanning 51 bases read in frame from base 1. CDR1 and CDR2, per the germline V gene, are SGDLS and YYNGEE.

The sequencing sample was made of PBMCs. The source of this sequence is a man aged 25 to 40 in good health and CMV-seropositive. The chain is made from TRBV9 and TRBJ1-5; the D segment could be TRBD1, given 6 matching bases. The CDR3 is CASSAPQRGQINQPQHF. Read as DNA, the sequence is TGTGCCAGCAGCGCCCCTCAACGCGGACAGATCAATCAGCCCCAGCATTTT.